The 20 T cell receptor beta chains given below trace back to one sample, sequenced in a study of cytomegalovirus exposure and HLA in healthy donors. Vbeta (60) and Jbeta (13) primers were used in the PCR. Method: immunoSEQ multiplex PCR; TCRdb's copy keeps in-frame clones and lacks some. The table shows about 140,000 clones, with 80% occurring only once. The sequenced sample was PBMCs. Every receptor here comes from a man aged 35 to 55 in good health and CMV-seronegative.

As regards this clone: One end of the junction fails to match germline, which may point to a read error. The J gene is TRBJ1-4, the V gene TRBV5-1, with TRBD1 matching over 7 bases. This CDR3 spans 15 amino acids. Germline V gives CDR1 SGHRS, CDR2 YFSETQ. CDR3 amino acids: CASSGTGVQNEELFF. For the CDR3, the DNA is TGCGCCAGCAGCGGTACAGGGGTCCAAAATGAAGAACTGTTTTTT.

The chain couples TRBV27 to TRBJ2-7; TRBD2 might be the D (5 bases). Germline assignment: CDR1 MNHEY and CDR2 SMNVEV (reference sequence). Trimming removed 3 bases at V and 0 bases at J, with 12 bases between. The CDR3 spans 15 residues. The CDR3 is CASSLQRWSSYEQYF. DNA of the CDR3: TGTGCCAGCAGTTTGCAGCGGTGGAGCTCCTACGAGCAGTACTTC.

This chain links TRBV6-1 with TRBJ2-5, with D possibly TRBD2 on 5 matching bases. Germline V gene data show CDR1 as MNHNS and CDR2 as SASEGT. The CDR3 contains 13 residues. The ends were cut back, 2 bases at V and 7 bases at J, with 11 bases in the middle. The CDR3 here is CASSESARGTQYF. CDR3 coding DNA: TGTGCCAGCAGTGAATCGGCCCGGGGGACCCAGTACTTC.

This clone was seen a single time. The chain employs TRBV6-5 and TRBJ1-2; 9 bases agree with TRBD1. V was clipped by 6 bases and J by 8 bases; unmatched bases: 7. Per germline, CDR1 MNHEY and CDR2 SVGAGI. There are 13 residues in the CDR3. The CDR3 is CASSTGGSEGYTF. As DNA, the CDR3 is TGTGCCAGCAGCACAGGGGGCAGCGAGGGCTACACCTTC.

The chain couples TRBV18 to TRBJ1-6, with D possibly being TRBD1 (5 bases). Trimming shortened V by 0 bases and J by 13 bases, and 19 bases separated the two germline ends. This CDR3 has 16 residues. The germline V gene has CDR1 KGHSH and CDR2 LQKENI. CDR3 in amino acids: CASSPPVTQGRSPLHF. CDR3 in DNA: TGTGCCAGCTCACCACCGGTTACCCAGGGAAGGAGTCCCCTCCACTTT.

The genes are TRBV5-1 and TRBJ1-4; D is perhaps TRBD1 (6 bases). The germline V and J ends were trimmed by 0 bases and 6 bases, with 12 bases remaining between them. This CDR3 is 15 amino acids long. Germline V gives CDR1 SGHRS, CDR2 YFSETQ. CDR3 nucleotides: TGCGCCAGCAGCTTGGGCGGGGGCCTTGATGAAAAACTGTTTTTT. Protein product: CASSLGGGLDEKLFF.

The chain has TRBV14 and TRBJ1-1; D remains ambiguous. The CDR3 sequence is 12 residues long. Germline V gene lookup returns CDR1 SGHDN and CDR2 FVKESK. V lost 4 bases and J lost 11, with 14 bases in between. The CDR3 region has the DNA TGTGCCAGCAGCCGGACTGGGGTTACGGCTTTCTTT. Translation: CASSRTGVTAFF.

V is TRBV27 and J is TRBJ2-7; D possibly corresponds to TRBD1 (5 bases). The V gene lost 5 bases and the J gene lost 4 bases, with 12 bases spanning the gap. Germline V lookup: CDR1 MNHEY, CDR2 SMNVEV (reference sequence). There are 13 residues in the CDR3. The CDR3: CASSPQGGYEQYF. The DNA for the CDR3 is TGTGCCAGCAGTCCTCAGGGCGGTTACGAGCAGTACTTC.

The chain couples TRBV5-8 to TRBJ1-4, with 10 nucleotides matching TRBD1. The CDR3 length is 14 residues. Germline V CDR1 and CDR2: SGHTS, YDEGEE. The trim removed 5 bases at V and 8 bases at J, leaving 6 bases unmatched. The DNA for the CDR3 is TGTGCCAGCAGGCGACAGGGGGCCGGCGAAAAACTGTTTTTT. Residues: CASRRQGAGEKLFF.

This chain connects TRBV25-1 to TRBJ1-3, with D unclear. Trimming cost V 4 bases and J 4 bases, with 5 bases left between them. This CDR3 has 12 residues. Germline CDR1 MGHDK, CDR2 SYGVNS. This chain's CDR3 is CASSGLGNTIYF. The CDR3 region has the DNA TGTGCCAGCAGTGGACTGGGAAACACCATATATTTT. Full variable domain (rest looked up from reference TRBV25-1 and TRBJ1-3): EADIYQTPRYLVIGTGKKITLECSQTMGHDKMYWYQQDPGMELHLIHYSYGVNSTEKGDLSSESTVSRIRTEHFPLTLESARPSHTSQYLCASSGLGNTIYFGEGSWLTVV.

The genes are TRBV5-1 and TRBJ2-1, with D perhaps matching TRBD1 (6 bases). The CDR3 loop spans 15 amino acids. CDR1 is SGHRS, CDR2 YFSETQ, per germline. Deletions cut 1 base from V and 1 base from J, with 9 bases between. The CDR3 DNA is TGCGCCAGCAGCTTGCAGCAGGGGTCCTACAATGAGCAGTTCTTC. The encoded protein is CASSLQQGSYNEQFF. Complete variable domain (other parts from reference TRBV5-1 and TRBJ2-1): KAGVTQTPRYLIKTRGQQVTLSCSPISGHRSVSWYQQTPGQGLQFLFEYFSETQRNKGNFPGRFSGRQFSNSRSEMNVSTLELGDSALYLCASSLQQGSYNEQFFGPGTRLTVL.

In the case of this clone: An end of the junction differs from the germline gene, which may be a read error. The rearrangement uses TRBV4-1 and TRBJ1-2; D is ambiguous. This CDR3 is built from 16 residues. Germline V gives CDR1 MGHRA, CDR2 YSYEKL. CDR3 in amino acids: CASRQGTELINYGYTF. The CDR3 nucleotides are TGCGCCAGCAGACAAGGAACGGAGCTCATAAACTATGGCTACACCTTC.

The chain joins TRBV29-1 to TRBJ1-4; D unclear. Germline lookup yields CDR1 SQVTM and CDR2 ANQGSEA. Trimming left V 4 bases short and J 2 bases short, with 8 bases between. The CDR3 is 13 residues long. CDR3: CSVGGETNEKLFF. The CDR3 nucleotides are TGCAGCGTTGGCGGGGAGACTAATGAAAAACTGTTTTTT. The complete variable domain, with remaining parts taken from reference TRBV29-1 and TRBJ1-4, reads SAVISQKPSRDICQRGTSLTIQCQVDSQVTMMFWYRQQPGQSLTLIATANQGSEATYESGFVIDKFPISRPNLTFSTLTVSNMSPEDSSIYLCSVGGETNEKLFFGSGTQLSVL.

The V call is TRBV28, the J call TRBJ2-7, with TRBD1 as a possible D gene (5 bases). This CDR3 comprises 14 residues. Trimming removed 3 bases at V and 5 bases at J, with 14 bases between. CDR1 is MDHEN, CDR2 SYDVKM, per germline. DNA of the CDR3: TGTGCCAGCAGTTTTCCCAGGGATTCCCACGAGCAGTACTTC. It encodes CASSFPRDSHEQYF.

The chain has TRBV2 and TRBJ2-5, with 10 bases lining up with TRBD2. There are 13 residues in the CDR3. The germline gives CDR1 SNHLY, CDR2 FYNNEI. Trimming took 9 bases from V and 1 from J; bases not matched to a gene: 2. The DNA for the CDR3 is TGTGCCAGTAGCGGGGGGCTCCAAGAGACCCAGTACTTC. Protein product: CASSGGLQETQYF.

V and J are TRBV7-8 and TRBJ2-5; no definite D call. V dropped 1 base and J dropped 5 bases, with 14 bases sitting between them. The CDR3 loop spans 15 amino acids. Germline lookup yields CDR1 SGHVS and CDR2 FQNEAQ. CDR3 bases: TGTGCCAGCAGCTTAGGCATCACTCGACTGGAGACCCAGTACTTC. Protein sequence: CASSLGITRLETQYF.

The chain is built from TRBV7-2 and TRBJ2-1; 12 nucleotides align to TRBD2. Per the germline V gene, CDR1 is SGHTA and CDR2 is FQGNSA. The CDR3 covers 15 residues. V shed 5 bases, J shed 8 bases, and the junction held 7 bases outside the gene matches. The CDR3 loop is CASSALAGGSDEQFF. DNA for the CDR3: TGTGCCAGCAGCGCTCTAGCGGGGGGGAGCGATGAGCAGTTCTTC.

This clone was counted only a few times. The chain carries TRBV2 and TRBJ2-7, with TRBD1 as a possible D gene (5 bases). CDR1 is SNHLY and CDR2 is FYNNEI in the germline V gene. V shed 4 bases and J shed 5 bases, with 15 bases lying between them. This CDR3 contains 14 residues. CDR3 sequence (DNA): TGTGCCAGCAGTGTATTACAGGATCAAGACGAGCAGTACTTC. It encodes CASSVLQDQDEQYF.

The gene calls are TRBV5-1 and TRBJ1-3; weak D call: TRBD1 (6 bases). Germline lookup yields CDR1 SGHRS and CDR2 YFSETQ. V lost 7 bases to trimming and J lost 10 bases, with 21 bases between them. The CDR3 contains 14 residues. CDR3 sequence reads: CASGLGRGKGTIYF. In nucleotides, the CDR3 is TGCGCCAGCGGATTGGGCAGGGGCAAGGGAACCATATATTTT. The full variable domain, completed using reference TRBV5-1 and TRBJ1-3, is KAGVTQTPRYLIKTRGQQVTLSCSPISGHRSVSWYQQTPGQGLQFLFEYFSETQRNKGNFPGRFSGRQFSNSRSEMNVSTLELGDSALYLCASGLGRGKGTIYFGEGSWLTVV.

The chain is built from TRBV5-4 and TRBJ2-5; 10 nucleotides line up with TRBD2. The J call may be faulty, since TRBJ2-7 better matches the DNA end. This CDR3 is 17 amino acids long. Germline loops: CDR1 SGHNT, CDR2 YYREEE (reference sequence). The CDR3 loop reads CASSGRRAGGHYYEQYF. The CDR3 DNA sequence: TGTGCCAGCAGCGGCCGGCGAGCGGGGGGGCACTACTACGAGCAGTACTTC.